The next 4 T cell receptor beta chains were all read from a single sample in a study of T cell changes during pregnancy in multiple sclerosis. Data came from immunoSEQ multiplex PCR; TCRdb stores just in-frame clones and leaves some out. The table includes approximately 90,000 clones, roughly 91% detected once. The source material was peripheral blood, sampled after pregnancy. The receptors come from a female donor in good health, enrolled as a control in a pregnancy study.

V and J are TRBV5-5 and TRBJ1-1, with a weak D call TRBD1 (6 bases). The V gene lost 3 bases and the J gene lost 1 base, with 13 bases spanning the gap. Per the germline V gene, CDR1 is SGHKS and CDR2 is YYEKEE (reference sequence). CDR3 length: 15 amino acids. The CDR3 DNA sequence: TGTGCCAGCAGCTCCAGGACAGCAGAGAACACTGAAGCTTTCTTT. Translation gives CASSSRTAENTEAFF.

Regarding this clone: The junction departs from the called germline gene at one end, perhaps through a read error. V gene TRBV30 combines with J gene TRBJ1-6; the match to TRBD1 covers 7 bases. Looked up from germline, CDR1 is GTSNPN and CDR2 is SVGIG (reference sequence). There are 17 residues in the CDR3. DNA for the CDR3: TGTGCCTGGAGTGGCGGGATAGGGGGCGGCTATAATTTACCCCTCCACTTT. Amino acids: CAWSGGIGGGYNLPLHF.

V usage is TRBV4-1 and J usage is TRBJ2-7; perhaps TRBD2 as D (5 bases). Deletions cut 0 bases from V and 2 bases from J, with 14 bases between. This CDR3 is built from 16 residues. From germline, CDR1 is MGHRA and CDR2 YSYEKL. CDR3 coding DNA: TGCGCCAGCAGCCAAGATTCCTCGACCGGGACCTACGAGCAGTACTTC. Amino acid sequence: CASSQDSSTGTYEQYF.

The chain couples TRBV6-4 to TRBJ1-5; TRBD1 agrees at 8 bases. CDR1 and CDR2 from the germline V gene are MRHNA and SNTAGT. With V trimmed by 3 bases and J by 0 bases, 7 bases remained unmatched. The CDR3 covers 17 residues. For the CDR3, the DNA is TGTGCCAGCAGTGAGGCAGACAGGGGATATAGCAATCAGCCCCAGCATTTT. Translated, it gives CASSEADRGYSNQPQHF.